One and the same sample provided the 17 T cell receptor beta chains below, sequenced in a study of T cells in Graves' hyperthyroidism and ophthalmopathy. Researchers took RNA transcripts and amplified the TCR beta CDR3 regions from them. Primed by the HTBI set, a first-round RT-PCR was run on the TCR CDR3. TCRdb itself ran the multiplex PCR reads through MiXCR, one entry per CDR3 protein. The sample has hundreds of thousands of distinct CDR3 sequences, around a third seen once. Sequencing was performed on blood. The receptors stem from a woman aged 35 to 49 with Graves' hyperthyroidism.

With respect to this clonotype: The germline gene is not matched at one end of the junction; a read error may be the cause. The V gene is TRBV24-1, the J gene TRBJ2-5, with 7 bases matching TRBD2. Germline-derived CDR1 and CDR2 are KGHDR and SFDVKD. The CDR3 is 15 residues long. CDR3 region: CASSYSLAFSETQYF. Written as DNA, the CDR3 is TGTGCCAGCAGTTACTCACTAGCGTTCTCAGAGACCCAGTACTTC.

This clonotype showed up just a few times. In DNA form, the CDR3 reads TGCAGTGTAAGGGAAAACACTGAAGCTTTCTTT. It translates to CSVRENTEAFF. V usage is TRBV20-1 and J usage is TRBJ1-1; no clear D. Germline values: CDR1 DFQATT, CDR2 SNEGSKA (reference sequence). V lost 7 bases and J 2 bases, leaving 8 bases between the germline ends. The CDR3 is 11 residues long.

This clonotype was seen a single time. V usage is TRBV20-1 and J usage is TRBJ2-1; TRBD2 might be the D (6 bases). Germline V gene sequence: CDR1 DFQATT, CDR2 SNEGSKA (reference sequence). V was clipped by 0 bases and J by 6 bases, with 12 bases between them. This CDR3 spans 14 amino acids. The CDR3 nucleotides are TGCAGTGCTAGAGATTGGGCGGGGCGCAATGAGCAGTTCTTC. Its protein is CSARDWAGRNEQFF.

This clonotype has ten or more counts. J is TRBJ2-5 and V is TRBV7-9; D gene uncertain. Germline V lookup: CDR1 SEHNR, CDR2 FQNEAQ (reference sequence). The CDR3 covers 12 residues. V dropped 1 base and J dropped 5 bases, with 5 bases sitting between them. CDR3 DNA sequence: TGTGCCAGCAGCTTAGATACGGAGACCCAGTACTTC. As protein: CASSLDTETQYF.

The table lists this clonotype with a few counts. V gene TRBV5-1 combines with J gene TRBJ2-2; no clear D gene. Germline-derived CDR1 and CDR2 are SGHRS and YFSETQ. The CDR3 runs to 13 residues. The ends were cut back, 4 bases at V and 7 bases at J, with 11 bases in the middle. The CDR3 here is CASSQVADGELFF. As DNA, the CDR3 is TGCGCCAGCAGCCAAGTGGCCGACGGGGAGCTGTTTTTT.

This clonotype was observed a handful of times. The V call is TRBV28, the J call TRBJ2-7; D remains unclear. The CDR3 is 12 residues long. Germline V gene sequence: CDR1 MDHEN, CDR2 SYDVKM. The V gene lost 8 bases and the J gene lost 4 bases, with 12 bases spanning the gap. The CDR3 bases are TGTGCCAGCGGATACGGGCGATACGAGCAGTACTTC. Translation gives CASGYGRYEQYF.

The chain employs TRBV28 and TRBJ1-2; no reliable D call. The V end was cut by 4 bases, the J end by 6 bases, with 9 bases between. CDR3 length: 12 residues. Looked up from germline, CDR1 is MDHEN and CDR2 is SYDVKM. In DNA form, the CDR3 reads TGTGCCAGCAGTTCGGAGGTTGATGGCTACACCTTC. Its translation: CASSSEVDGYTF.

V usage is TRBV19 and J usage is TRBJ1-6; TRBD1 is a possible D gene (6 bases). CDR1 LNHDA and CDR2 SQIVND come from the germline V gene (reference sequence). Trimming stripped 5 bases from V and 5 bases from J, with 19 bases between. The CDR3 totals 17 residues. CDR3 in amino acids: CASSSTGTLGNNSPLHF. The CDR3 nucleotides read TGTGCCAGTAGTTCCACAGGGACGCTCGGGAATAATTCACCCCTCCACTTT.

The chain couples TRBV7-9 to TRBJ2-3; D is ambiguous. Germline CDR1 and CDR2: SEHNR and FQNEAQ (reference sequence). The CDR3 totals 13 residues. Trimming took off 1 base at V and 4 bases at J, with 6 bases between the two ends. CDR3 sequence reads: CASSLVVPDTQYF. The CDR3 DNA reads TGTGCCAGCAGCTTAGTAGTTCCAGATACGCAGTATTTT.

This clonotype was observed many times. The genes are TRBV15 and TRBJ2-7, with a weak D call TRBD1 (6 bases). V was clipped by 6 bases and J by 4 bases, with 13 bases between them. The germline CDR1 and CDR2 sequences are LNHNV and YYDKDF (reference sequence). The CDR3 spans 13 residues. The CDR3 loop is CATRGIQGYEQYF. For the CDR3, the DNA is TGTGCCACCAGGGGCATACAGGGTTACGAGCAGTACTTC.

Regarding this clonotype: Germline and junction disagree at one end, which may indicate a read error. The chain employs TRBV7-9 and TRBJ1-2; no reliable D call. The CDR3 runs to 15 residues. The germline V gene encodes CDR1 SEHNR and CDR2 FQNEAQ (reference sequence). The DNA for the CDR3 is TGTGCCAGCAGCTCGGGAGAACTCAGTTTCTATTGCTACACCTTC. Protein product: CASSSGELSFYCYTF.

This rearrangement joins TRBV6-5 to TRBJ1-6; D not certain. The CDR3 has 16 residues. V was cut by 0 bases and J by 10 bases, with 16 bases left in between. Germline-derived CDR1 and CDR2 are MNHEY and SVGAGI. The DNA of the CDR3 is TGTGCCAGCAGTTACTCGCTTCTGGGGTCGGGCTCACCCCTCCACTTT. As protein: CASSYSLLGSGSPLHF.

This chain uses TRBV28 with TRBJ2-5; D is unclear. The CDR3 runs to 12 residues. Germline CDR1 and CDR2: MDHEN and SYDVKM. Trimming took 2 bases from V and 4 from J, leaving 5 bases between them. CDR3 loop: CASSLNVETQYF. The CDR3 DNA reads TGTGCCAGCAGTTTAAACGTAGAGACCCAGTACTTC.

Concerning this clonotype itself: Given a much more abundant clone one base away, this may be a read error. The CDR3 sequence is CATSTFTGERFF. In nucleotides, the CDR3 is TGTGCCACCAGCACCTTTACCGGGGAGCGGTTTTTT. The chain combines TRBV15 with TRBJ2-2; a possible D gene is TRBD2 (5 bases). CDR1 and CDR2 from the germline V gene are LNHNV and YYDKDF (reference sequence). The CDR3 spans 12 residues.

This clonotype has a count of ten or more. J is TRBJ2-2 and V is TRBV7-2; no definite D call. The CDR3 consists of 13 residues. V lost 8 bases to trimming and J lost 4 bases, with 11 bases between them. Germline CDR1 SGHTA, CDR2 FQGNSA. The CDR3 DNA reads TGTGCCAGCGGTTGGCTCAGCACCGGGGAGCTGTTTTTT. It translates to CASGWLSTGELFF.

There are many counts of this clonotype. V usage is TRBV9 and J usage is TRBJ1-6; D unclear. This CDR3 is built from 15 residues. CDR1 is SGDLS, CDR2 YYNGEE, per germline. Trimming took 3 bases from V and 8 from J, leaving 15 bases between them. The chain's CDR3 is CASSGAGRVDSPLHF. As DNA, the CDR3 is TGTGCCAGCAGCGGGGCTGGAAGGGTGGATTCACCCCTCCACTTT.

This clonotype was counted between two and nine times. The CDR3 DNA is TGCGCCAGCAGCTTGGTTGGGGAACTAACCGGGGAGCTGTTTTTT. As protein: CASSLVGELTGELFF. The gene calls are TRBV5-1 and TRBJ2-2; D gene uncertain. This CDR3 is built from 15 residues. Germline V gene lookup returns CDR1 SGHRS and CDR2 YFSETQ. Trimming pared 0 bases from V and 5 bases from J, leaving 11 bases between.